A selection of T cell receptor beta chains follows, all from one sample in a study of shared clonotypes between healthy human individuals. Produced via immunoSEQ multiplex PCR; TCRdb's table is partial and in-frame only. The sample consists of approximately 740,000 clones, almost 95% of them appearing once. Source material: naive CD8+ T cells sorted from blood. The receptors were sampled from a man younger than 40 in good health. The CDR3 runs from the conserved cysteine through the conserved F or W. The order of the fields is J gene, D gene, clone size, V gene, CDR3 DNA, CDR3 protein. A D gene is named only where the DNA matches it firmly. For some rows the clone size is stated as once, few or many, or as a class when expanded; others skip it.

>TRBJ2-7|TRBD2|-|TRBV7-6
TGTGCCAGCAGCTTGGGACTAGCGAACGAGCAGTACTTC
CASSLGLANEQYF
>TRBJ2-7|-|-|TRBV4-3
TGCGCCAGCAGCCAAGGGCGGAGCTCCTACGAGCAGTACTTC
CASSQGRSSYEQYF
>TRBJ2-7|TRBD2|once|TRBV9
TGTGCCAGCAGGGCGGGACTAGCGGGCGAGCAGTACTTC
CASRAGLAGEQYF
>TRBJ2-7|TRBD1|-|TRBV7-8
TGTGCCAGCAGCTTAGGGCGACTACAGGGGTTCGAGCAGTATTTC
CASSLGRLQGFEQYF
>TRBJ2-1|TRBD2|-|TRBV4-2
TGTGCCAGCAGCCAAGAAACTAGCGGGAGGGAGCAGTTCTTC
CASSQETSGREQFF
>TRBJ2-1|-|-|TRBV28
TGTGCCAGCAGTTTGACGGGGGGCTATGAGCAGTTCTTC
CASSLTGGYEQFF
>TRBJ1-5|TRBD1|-|TRBV27
TGTGCCAGCAGTCCCCGGGACAGAGGCAATCAGCCCCAGCATTTT
CASSPRDRGNQPQHF
>TRBJ1-1|-|-|TRBV6-5
TGTGCCAGCAGTTCCACACCTCCGTGGATGAACACTGAAGCTTTCTTT
CASSSTPPWMNTEAFF
>TRBJ2-1|TRBD2|-|TRBV5-6
TGTGCCAGCAGCTCGGAGGCGAGCGGGAGGGTCAATGAGCAGTTCTTC
CASSSEASGRVNEQFF
>TRBJ1-5|TRBD1|-|TRBV12-5
TGTGCTAGTGGTTTGCCACGACTCCAGGGGGCAGGAGGCAATCAGCCCCAGCATTTT
CASGLPRLQGAGGNQPQHF
>TRBJ1-1|-|-|TRBV11-2
TGTGCCAGCAGTTATCGTGATACTGAAGCTTTCTTT
CASSYRDTEAFF
>TRBJ2-4|TRBD2|once|TRBV29-1
TGCAGCGTTGAATCGGGGAGGGACATTCAGTACTTC
CSVESGRDIQYF
>TRBJ2-1|-|-|TRBV5-1
TGCGCCAGCAGCCCTAATAGCGGAGGGGGTCAAGGCAATGAGCAGTTCTTC
CASSPNSGGGQGNEQFF
>TRBJ2-3|TRBD2|-|TRBV4-3
TGCGCCAGCAGCCAAGAGTTTCCTAGCGGGAGAGTTGATACGCAGTATTTT
CASSQEFPSGRVDTQYF
>TRBJ1-3|TRBD1|-|TRBV7-9
TGTGCCAGCCCTGGACAGGCCCGAGGGGACACCATATATTTT
CASPGQARGDTIYF
>TRBJ1-1|TRBD1|-|TRBV6-5
TGTGCCAGCAGTTACTCCGGCAGGGGGGCTTACACTGAAGCTTTCTTT
CASSYSGRGAYTEAFF
>TRBJ2-2|-|-|TRBV10-3
TGTGCCACCAGGGGGGGCACCGGGGAGCTGTTTTTT
CATRGGTGELFF
>TRBJ2-1|-|once|TRBV7-9
TGTGCCAGCAGCGATCCCGGGACCACACGCGGTGAGCAGTTCTTC
CASSDPGTTRGEQFF
>TRBJ2-1|-|-|TRBV5-1
TGCGCCAGCAGCGAAGGACTTTCTACCTACAATGAGCAGTTCTTC
CASSEGLSTYNEQFF
>TRBJ2-2|TRBD2|once|TRBV11-1
TGTGCCAGCAGCTCTTCTTTCGGACAGAACGGGAGGGGGACCGGGGAGCTGTTTTTT
CASSSSFGQNGRGTGELFF
>TRBJ1-1|-|-|TRBV14
TGTGCCAGCAGCCAGGACATCCCGGGGGTTGAAGCTTTCTTT
CASSQDIPGVEAFF
>TRBJ2-5|TRBD2|-|TRBV28
TGTGCCAGCAGGACTGACGGACTAGCTTATGGAGAGACCCAGTACTTC
CASRTDGLAYGETQYF
>TRBJ2-7|TRBD1|-|TRBV4-1
TGCGCCAGCAGCCAAGTAAGGGAGACAGGGAACGGGCAGTACTTC
CASSQVRETGNGQYF
>TRBJ2-7|-|-|TRBV11-2
TGTGCCAGCAGCTTATGGGATACCTACGAGCAGTACTTC
CASSLWDTYEQYF
>TRBJ1-5|-|-|TRBV27
TGTGCCAGCAGTTTGGGGAATCAGCCCCAGCATTTT
CASSLGNQPQHF
>TRBJ1-5|-|-|TRBV27
TGTGCCAGCAGGGCCGAGGGTTTGAATCAGCCCCAGCATTTT
CASRAEGLNQPQHF